The T cell receptor (beta chain) described here comes from a study of Ad26.COV2.S vaccination and SARS-CoV-2 variants. The treatment is: some 19 received Ad26.COV2.S at low or high dose, single or two shots; about five received placebo; per-sample allocation not given. Sampling was performed 63 days after the first vaccine or placebo injection. V gave up 2 bases and J gave up 0 bases, with 11 bases separating them. This CDR3 is built from 16 residues. Germline assignment: CDR1 MNHNS and CDR2 SASEGT. Using immunoSEQ multiplex PCR, the repertoire was profiled, and TCRdb retains in-frame clones only, with some absent. The profile covers about 680,000 clones, with approximately 88% appearing a single time and about 1.5% taken by the ten largest.

The sequence was obtained from a person aged 18-60 years who received the Ad26.COV2.S COVID-19 vaccine or a placebo. Specimen: peripheral blood, collected in a trial of Ad26.COV2.S vaccine versus placebo. The chain is built from TRBV6-1 and TRBJ1-3; the D gene is possibly TRBD1 (6 bases). CDR3: CASSETTGLSGNTIYF. The CDR3 DNA sequence: TGTGCCAGCAGTGAAACGACAGGTCTCTCTGGAAACACCATATATTTT.